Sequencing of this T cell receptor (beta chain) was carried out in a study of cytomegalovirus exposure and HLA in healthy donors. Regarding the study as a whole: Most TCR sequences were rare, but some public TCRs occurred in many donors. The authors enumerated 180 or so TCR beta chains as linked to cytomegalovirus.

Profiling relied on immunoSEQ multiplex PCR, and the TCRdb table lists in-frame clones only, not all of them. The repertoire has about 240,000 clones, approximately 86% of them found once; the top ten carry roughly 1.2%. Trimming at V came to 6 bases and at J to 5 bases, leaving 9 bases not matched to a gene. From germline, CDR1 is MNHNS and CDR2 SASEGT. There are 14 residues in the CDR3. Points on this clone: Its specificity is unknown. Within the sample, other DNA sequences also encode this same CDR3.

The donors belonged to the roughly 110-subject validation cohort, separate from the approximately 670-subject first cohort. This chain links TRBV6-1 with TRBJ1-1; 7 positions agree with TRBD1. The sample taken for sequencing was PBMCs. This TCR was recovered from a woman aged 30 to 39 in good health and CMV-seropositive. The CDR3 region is CASSLTGASTEAFF. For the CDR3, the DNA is TGTGCCAGCAGCCTAACAGGGGCCTCGACTGAAGCTTTCTTT.